This TCR beta chain was sequenced in a study of blood T cell repertoires in COVID-19. The overall study: COVID-19 samples from acute and convalescent phases originated in the United States, Italy and Spain. The analysed material was cDNA or gDNA that came from T cells, B-cell-depleted T cells, or PBMCs.

Profiling relied on immunoSEQ multiplex PCR, and the TCRdb table lists in-frame clones only, not all of them. The table records 250,000 to 350,000 clones, more than 75% of them present only once. The CDR3 loop spans 18 amino acids. With 3 bases clipped from V and 0 bases from J, the junction kept 8 bases outside the gene matches. CDR1 is SGDLS, CDR2 YYNGEE, per germline. Participant-reported clinical history was the basis for cohort assignment. All recovered Cohort 3 donors got two negative PCRs, got clearance, or saw symptom resolution. The receptor was derived from a woman aged 18 to 35 who had recovered from COVID-19. The sequencing sample was made of PBMCs or T cells enriched from blood (not recorded which). The V call is TRBV9, the J call TRBJ2-6; 8 bases line up with TRBD1. The CDR3 here is CASSARTGFFSGANVLTF. In DNA form, the CDR3 reads TGTGCCAGCAGCGCTAGGACAGGGTTTTTCTCTGGGGCCAACGTCCTGACTTTC.